Listed here are 22 T cell receptor beta chains from one sample, sequenced in a study of control samples from healthy donors and cancer patients. TCRdb's copy holds only in-frame clones and misses some; the assay was immunoSEQ multiplex PCR. In the table there are 400,000 to 500,000 clones, 80% to 95% of which are singletons. Sequencing input: PBMCs. The receptors stem from a middle-aged man with head and neck cancer.

The chain carries TRBV5-1 and TRBJ1-5; 7 bases align to TRBD1. V gave up 2 bases and J gave up 3 bases; unmatched junction bases: 5. Germline CDR1 is SGHRS and CDR2 is YFSETQ. This CDR3 is built from 15 residues. CDR3 region: CASSFPGGNNQPQHF. CDR3 coding DNA: TGCGCCAGCAGCTTCCCAGGGGGAAACAATCAGCCCCAGCATTTT.

The rearrangement links TRBV6-5 to TRBJ1-1; D gene ambiguous. Germline V gene lookup returns CDR1 MNHEY and CDR2 SVGAGI. CDR3 size: 12 residues. V lost 8 bases and J 5 bases, leaving 12 bases between the germline ends. CDR3 coding DNA: TGTGCCAGCCTAATTGTAGGAACTGAAGCTTTCTTT. It encodes CASLIVGTEAFF.

The V gene is TRBV10-3, the J gene TRBJ1-1, with D uncertain. Trimming shortened V by 3 bases and J by 4 bases, and 12 bases separated the two germline ends. The CDR3 covers 14 residues. In germline, CDR1 is ENHRY, CDR2 SYGVKD. CDR3 sequence reads: CAISEESGATEAFF. The CDR3, as DNA: TGTGCCATCAGTGAAGAGTCGGGAGCCACTGAAGCTTTCTTT.

V gene TRBV6-6 combines with J gene TRBJ2-1; 10 bases fit TRBD2. The CDR3 is 15 amino acids. CDR1 is MNHNY, CDR2 SVGAGI, per germline (reference sequence). V shed 5 bases and J 4 bases; nucleotides not matched to a gene: 5. The CDR3 DNA reads TGTGCCAGCAGTCCCGGACTAGCGGTATACAATGAGCAGTTCTTC. Translated, it gives CASSPGLAVYNEQFF.

This clone was counted a single time. V gene TRBV10-1 combines with J gene TRBJ2-7; TRBD2 agrees at 7 bases. The CDR3 has 14 residues. V dropped 3 bases and J dropped 9; count of bases not matched to a gene: 11. Per the germline V gene, CDR1 is WNHNN and CDR2 is SYGVQD (reference sequence). CDR3 DNA sequence: TGCGCCAGCAGTGAATCGTGGACTAGATCCGGGCAGTACTTC. It specifies CASSESWTRSGQYF.

The genes are TRBV19 and TRBJ2-2; no definite D call. V was shortened by 2 bases and J by 4 bases, with 8 bases between the two germline ends. The germline CDR1 and CDR2 sequences are LNHDA and SQIVND (reference sequence). The CDR3 contains 14 residues. In nucleotides, the CDR3 is TGTGCCAGTAGTATAAGGGTTTTCACCGGGGAGCTGTTTTTT. It yields the protein CASSIRVFTGELFF.

This CDR3 is CASSSGLIYEQYF. The CDR3 nucleotides are TGTGCCAGCAGTTCGGGCCTAATTTACGAGCAGTACTTC. The J gene is TRBJ2-7, the V gene TRBV11-2; unclear D gene. V was pared by 6 bases and J by 4 bases, with 13 bases between. The V gene's germline CDR1 is SGHAT and CDR2 FQNNGV. CDR3 size: 13 residues.

The rearrangement links TRBV14 to TRBJ1-3; D remains ambiguous. V was pared by 0 bases and J by 2 bases, with 11 bases between. The CDR3 contains 16 residues. CDR1 SGHDN and CDR2 FVKESK come from the germline V gene. The CDR3 reads CASSQDLWVAGNTIYF. CDR3 DNA sequence: TGTGCCAGCAGCCAAGATTTATGGGTAGCTGGAAACACCATATATTTT.

The chain combines TRBV30 with TRBJ1-6; 8 bases fit TRBD1. The CDR3 has 13 residues. The J segment lost 10 bases and the V segment lost 2 bases, leaving 4 bases of the junction unmatched. Germline assignment: CDR1 GTSNPN and CDR2 SVGIG (reference sequence). The CDR3 DNA follows: TGTGCCTGGAGTCACAGGGGGGAATCACCCCTCCACTTT. It codes for CAWSHRGESPLHF.

The rearrangement links TRBV7-9 to TRBJ2-3, with D possibly matching TRBD2 (7 bases). Germline-derived CDR1 and CDR2 are SEHNR and FQNEAQ (reference sequence). The CDR3 length is 18 residues. V was trimmed by 1 base and J by 2 bases, leaving 19 bases between them. The CDR3 here is CASSLGSGGRGYTDTQYF. The CDR3 DNA follows: TGTGCCAGCAGCTTAGGTTCCGGGGGGCGGGGATACACAGATACGCAGTATTTT.

This clone was counted once. The chain links TRBV27 to TRBJ1-1; tentative D call: TRBD1 (5 bases). Trimming took 0 bases from V and 0 from J, leaving 8 bases between them. Germline CDR1 is MNHEY and CDR2 is SMNVEV (reference sequence). The CDR3 has 15 residues. The CDR3 DNA follows: TGTGCCAGCAGTTTATCGAAGGGACTGAACACTGAAGCTTTCTTT. It specifies CASSLSKGLNTEAFF.

This sequence joins TRBV28 and TRBJ1-6; 7 bases line up with TRBD1. J gave up 10 bases and V 7 bases, and 10 bases lay outside the gene matches. This CDR3 comprises 14 residues. Germline V gene sequence: CDR1 MDHEN, CDR2 SYDVKM. CDR3 region: CASINAGGYSPLHF. CDR3 DNA sequence: TGTGCCAGCATTAACGCAGGGGGGTACTCACCCCTCCACTTT.

This clone was counted a few times. This sample also contains other DNA sequences that code for the same CDR3. The gene calls are TRBV7-2 and TRBJ1-5, with TRBD1 matching 7 bases. The V gene's germline CDR1 is SGHTA and CDR2 FQGNSA. The CDR3 totals 13 residues. J was trimmed by 5 bases and V by 5 bases; bases with no gene match: 3. CDR3 sequence reads: CASSSQGDQPQHF. CDR3 bases: TGTGCCAGCAGCAGCCAGGGGGATCAGCCCCAGCATTTT.

The chain employs TRBV14 and TRBJ2-1, with 8 bases fitting TRBD1. This CDR3 spans 16 amino acids. The V gene's germline CDR1 is SGHDN and CDR2 FVKESK. The V segment lost 2 bases and the J segment 8 bases; nucleotides outside the gene matches: 11. The CDR3 coding sequence is TGTGCCAGCAGCCAAAGACGGGCAGGGGGCTTCGATGAGCAGTTCTTC. Translated, it gives CASSQRRAGGFDEQFF.

A word on this clone: At one end the junction does not follow the germline gene, possibly because of a read error. V gene TRBV7-7 combines with J gene TRBJ2-1; TRBD2 agrees at 15 bases. Germline values: CDR1 SSHAT, CDR2 FNYEAQ (reference sequence). CDR3 length: 16 residues. CDR3 amino acids: CASSPGLAGGSDEQFF. The CDR3 DNA reads as TGTGCTAGCAGCCCAGGACTAGCGGGGGGGTCGGATGAGCAGTTCTTC.

The rearrangement links TRBV20-1 to TRBJ1-1, with TRBD1 matching over 10 bases. The junction had 11 bases not matched to a gene; V was cut back by 3 bases and J by 4 bases. Germline assignment: CDR1 DFQATT and CDR2 SNEGSKA (reference sequence). This CDR3 is 16 amino acids long. The CDR3 loop is CSASRGQGRFSTEAFF. The CDR3, as DNA: TGCAGTGCTAGTAGGGGACAGGGGAGGTTCAGCACTGAAGCTTTCTTT.

The chain joins TRBV30 to TRBJ1-1, with D hard to call. Germline CDR1 reads GTSNPN; CDR2 reads SVGIG (reference sequence). The V gene lost 1 base and the J gene lost 7 bases, with 10 bases spanning the gap. This CDR3 has 12 amino acids. The CDR3 loop is CAWSATAIEAFF. CDR3 DNA: TGTGCCTGGAGTGCCACAGCCATTGAAGCTTTCTTT.

The table lists this clone with a few counts. This chain uses TRBV27 with TRBJ1-1, with TRBD1 matching 8 bases. Germline values: CDR1 MNHEY, CDR2 SMNVEV (reference sequence). Trimming took 6 bases from V and 5 from J; bases not matched to a gene: 14. The CDR3 is made up of 16 amino acids. This CDR3 is CASRPGQAIRGTEAFF. CDR3 in DNA: TGTGCCAGCAGGCCGGGACAGGCAATAAGGGGAACTGAAGCTTTCTTT.

The chain joins TRBV30 to TRBJ1-2, with unresolved D. The CDR3 sequence is 11 residues long. V lost 4 bases and J 2 bases, leaving 5 bases between the germline ends. Germline CDR1 reads GTSNPN; CDR2 reads SVGIG (reference sequence). CDR3 loop: CAWTGNYGYTF. The CDR3 nucleotides are TGTGCCTGGACAGGAAACTATGGCTACACCTTC.

The chain carries TRBV30 and TRBJ1-1, with 8 bases lining up with TRBD1. CDR1 is GTSNPN, CDR2 SVGIG, per germline (reference sequence). The CDR3 sequence is 12 residues long. V gave up 5 bases and J gave up 3 bases; unmatched junction bases: 2. CDR3 protein: CAWRQGHTEAFF. The CDR3 region has the DNA TGTGCCTGGCGACAGGGGCACACTGAAGCTTTCTTT.

The rearrangement links TRBV29-1 to TRBJ2-1, with no clear D. This CDR3 is built from 12 residues. V dropped 5 bases and J dropped 3 bases, with 8 bases sitting between them. In germline, CDR1 is SQVTM, CDR2 ANQGSEA. This chain's CDR3 is CSVFMDYNEQFF. The DNA for the CDR3 is TGCAGCGTTTTTATGGACTACAATGAGCAGTTCTTC.

The V call is TRBV6-5, the J call TRBJ2-7; D remains ambiguous. Looked up from germline, CDR1 is MNHEY and CDR2 is SVGAGI. The CDR3 covers 14 residues. Trimming left V 0 bases short and J 6 bases short, with 12 bases between. CDR3 coding DNA: TGTGCCAGCAGTTACTCTGGCGTCACTCTCGAGCAGTACTTC. Amino acid sequence: CASSYSGVTLEQYF.